What follows are 12 T cell receptor beta chains derived from one specimen sequenced in a study of Graves' ophthalmopathy and Graves' hyperthyroidism. Amplification of TCR beta CDR3 regions used RNA transcripts. An initial RT-PCR round employing HTBI primers preceded a second-round multiplex PCR. From the multiplex PCR reads, TCRdb called clonotypes with MiXCR, one entry per CDR3 protein. The top ten hold over 8.5% of the sample, which has around 1,200,000 distinct CDR3 sequences, approximately 35% seen once. Sequencing input: peripheral blood or thyroid tissue (not recorded which). These receptor sequences come from an adult man with Graves' hyperthyroidism.

This clonotype was seen just once. The chain uses TRBV7-9 and TRBJ2-7; TRBD2 aligns across 12 bases. The CDR3 totals 16 residues. Germline CDR1 and CDR2: SEHNR and FQNEAQ (reference sequence). V shed 5 bases and J 2 bases; nucleotides not matched to a gene: 7. For the CDR3, the DNA is TGTGCCAGCAGCCCCGAGACTAGCGGGAGTGCCTACGAGCAGTACTTC. It encodes CASSPETSGSAYEQYF.

This clonotype was detected ten times or more. The chain carries TRBV7-6 and TRBJ1-1, with D hard to call. Per germline, CDR1 SGHVS and CDR2 FNYEAQ. V lost 2 bases, J lost 1 base, and 8 bases lay in between. The CDR3 loop spans 14 amino acids. This chain's CDR3 is CASSLSPRNTEAFF. CDR3 coding DNA: TGTGCCAGCAGCTTAAGTCCAAGGAACACTGAAGCTTTCTTT.

The J gene is TRBJ2-2, the V gene TRBV4-3; D is unclear. This CDR3 contains 13 residues. Germline lookup yields CDR1 LGHNA and CDR2 YSLEER. V was pared by 3 bases and J by 5 bases, with 7 bases between. CDR3 sequence (DNA): TGCGCCAGCAGCCAGAAGGGAACCGGGGAGCTGTTTTTT. It codes for CASSQKGTGELFF.

J is TRBJ1-4 and V is TRBV7-4; D remains ambiguous. The CDR3 contains 12 residues. V lost 8 bases, J lost 6 bases, and 10 bases lay in between. Germline CDR1 SGHVT, CDR2 SQSDAQ. CDR3 residues: CASGHPYEKLFF. The CDR3 DNA reads as TGTGCCAGCGGCCACCCCTATGAAAAACTGTTTTTT.

CDR3 nucleotide sequence: TGTGCCAGCAGTGGTACACAGGGGATGCATGGCTACACCTTC. This gives the protein CASSGTQGMHGYTF. The rearrangement joins TRBV28 to TRBJ1-2, with 7 bases aligning to TRBD1. Germline CDR1 is MDHEN and CDR2 is SYDVKM. V trimming: 5 bases; J trimming: 6 bases; junction bases outside the gene matches: 9. This CDR3 contains 14 residues.

The CDR3 DNA reads TGTGCCAGCTCTCCTTTGGACAGGGGTGAAGCTTTCTTT. Protein product: CASSPLDRGEAFF. The rearrangement uses TRBV18 and TRBJ1-1; 9 bases align to TRBD1. The CDR3 has 13 amino acids. Germline loops: CDR1 KGHSH, CDR2 LQKENI. J was trimmed by 7 bases and V by 6 bases; bases with no gene match: 6.

This clonotype was counted only a few times. V usage is TRBV30 and J usage is TRBJ2-5; 9 bases are shared with TRBD1. This CDR3 is built from 14 residues. From germline, CDR1 is GTSNPN and CDR2 SVGIG (reference sequence). The ends lost 5 bases at V and 3 bases at J; junction bases unmatched: 7. The CDR3 loop reads CAWASGQGEETQYF. DNA for the CDR3: TGTGCCTGGGCCTCGGGACAGGGAGAAGAGACCCAGTACTTC.

Concerning this clonotype: This may come from a read error, since a much larger clone is one base off. The chain links TRBV11-2 to TRBJ2-5; a possible D gene is TRBD1 (5 bases). Germline V CDR1 and CDR2: SGHAT, FQNNGV. This CDR3 is 14 amino acids long. V lost 1 base and J 1 base, leaving 7 bases between the germline ends. The CDR3 protein is CASSLAQGQETQYF. CDR3 DNA: TGTGCCAGCAGCTTAGCCCAGGGCCAAGAGACCCAGTACTTC.

This clonotype was picked up a small number of times. This chain's CDR3 is CASRHKGEKLFF. Written as DNA, the CDR3 is TGTGCCAGCAGACACAAGGGGGAAAAACTGTTTTTT. V usage is TRBV4-2 and J usage is TRBJ1-4; D is possibly TRBD1 (5 bases). The length of the CDR3 is 12 residues. V was shortened by 6 bases and J by 8 bases, with 10 bases between the two germline ends. Germline assignment: CDR1 LGHNA and CDR2 YNFKEQ.

This clonotype was observed many times. The chain carries TRBV2 and TRBJ2-2; the D gene is possibly TRBD2 (5 bases). The CDR3 runs to 13 residues. Germline V gene data show CDR1 as SNHLY and CDR2 as FYNNEI. V was shortened by 6 bases and J by 7 bases, with 12 bases between the two germline ends. The CDR3 DNA reads TGTGCCAGCAGGGGCCGGGAAGGCGGGGAGCTGTTTTTT. It encodes CASRGREGGELFF.

This chain connects TRBV25-1 to TRBJ2-7, with TRBD2 identical over 8 bases. V gave up 1 base and J gave up 2 bases; unmatched junction bases: 7. The CDR3 is made up of 16 amino acids. CDR1 MGHDK and CDR2 SYGVNS come from the germline V gene. Here the CDR3 DNA reads TGTGCCAGCAGTGAATTCCCGGGACTAGAGACCTACGAGCAGTACTTC. Its protein product is CASSEFPGLETYEQYF.

The rearrangement links TRBV28 to TRBJ2-7, with D perhaps matching TRBD1 (6 bases). Germline V CDR1 and CDR2: MDHEN, SYDVKM. V lost 6 bases, J lost 3 bases, and 15 bases lay in between. This CDR3 has 14 amino acids. CDR3 bases: TGTGCCAGCAGCACCCCAGGGGAACTCTACGAGCAGTACTTC. Its translation is CASSTPGELYEQYF.